This section outlines one T cell receptor beta chain sequence together with its context. The data were taken from a study of T cell repertoires in ileal Crohn's disease. Time point denoted: neoterminal ileum biopsy at postoperative endoscopy, about 6 months after surgery. Assay used: immunoSEQ multiplex PCR; TCRdb lists only in-frame clones, some missing. The sample consists of 7,200 or so clones, roughly 72% of them appearing once. The V gene's germline CDR1 is LNHNV and CDR2 YYDKDF (reference sequence). The V segment lost 3 bases and the J segment 4 bases; nucleotides outside the gene matches: 7. The CDR3 spans 17 residues.

Specimen: ileal tissue. The rearrangement uses TRBV15 and TRBJ2-5; 14 nucleotides align to TRBD2. This receptor was taken from an adult with Crohn's disease. DNA of the CDR3: TGTGCCACCAGCAGGGAACTCGGGACTAGCGGGAGAGAGACCCAGTACTTC. This encodes CATSRELGTSGRETQYF. Variable domain in full (rest from reference TRBV15 and TRBJ2-5): DAMVIQNPRYQVTQFGKPVTLSCSQTLNHNVMYWYQQKSSQAPKLLFHYYDKDFNNEADTPDNFQSRRPNTSFCFLDIRSPGLGDTAMYLCATSRELGTSGRETQYFGPGTRLLVL.